The T cell receptor beta chain under discussion was sequenced for a study of post-analysis software for immune sequencing data. TCR beta cDNA libraries included unique molecular identifiers. TCRdb independently ran MiXCR on the PCR reads; one entry per CDR3 protein. The data show hundreds of thousands of distinct CDR3 sequences, 30% seen once. Study conclusions and caveats: In patients, TRBV5-6, TRBV5-1 and TRBV20-1 belonged to roughly five TRBV segments found more frequently than in controls.

This clonotype was picked up a small number of times. What it binds is not known. A read error may be the cause here, since a much bigger clone is one base away. The CDR3 consists of 15 residues. Per the germline V gene, CDR1 is SGHTA and CDR2 is FQGNSA. Trimming removed 5 bases from V and 10 bases from J, with 21 bases in between. J is TRBJ2-1 and V is TRBV7-2; D not resolved. This clonotype was obtained from a girl under 18 with multiple sclerosis. Material for sequencing was blood. Here the CDR3 reads CASSPRTQPSYEQFF. The DNA of the CDR3 is TGTGCCAGCAGCCCCCGGACCCAACCCTCCTACGAGCAGTTCTTC.